This T cell receptor beta chain appears in the sequencing data of a study of long-term antiretroviral therapy in people with HIV (dated by TCRdb to about 2022). About the full investigation: The earliest samples were collected approximately a decade before the 2015 WHO recommendation for immediate ART, a period when ART was typically delayed until CD4 counts fell. The cohort contributed 150 to 200 cryopreserved PBMC samples from under 35 adults with confirmed HIV infection, collected serially over a mean of about six years (range 1-12). This retrospective serial study examined whether starting ART and sustained HIV suppression were associated with changes in the composition and diversity of the TRB repertoire in peripheral blood. No cross-contamination during QIAcube processing turned up in test extractions that ran a monoclonal T-cell line alongside around 32 polyclonal samples. Of the 30 participants with HIV, about a dozen were female.

Results and caveats for the whole study, not just this receptor: Expanded TRB clones identified before ART initiation dominated the repertoire across all time points, though the dominance fluctuated and decreased in many PLHIV after ART. Because pre-ART samples had limited cell numbers, profiling was done on unsorted PBMC rather than on sorted CD4+ and CD8+ T cells. Narrower CDR3 length ranges were observed in HIV repertoires than in controls, and an antigen-experienced repertoire with only a slight naive shift after ART was suggested by the network structure. Because PBMC availability was limited, only the TCR beta chain was sequenced, with no alpha chain pairing. No data were available on ART adherence, viral resistance or therapy changes, limiting inferences about post-ART repertoire changes. The samples were dated from about 2004 to 2018, and the ART regimens that were used may be less effective than current ART regimens. Starting ART was linked to a significant rise in TRB diversity, yet even with long-term ART the diversity remained significantly lower than in transplant donor controls.

Notes on this clone: Its antigen remains unidentified. There are no base qualities to consult, and no much larger clone falls within one base.

To be included, a participant needed at least one PBMC sample from before ART initiation plus at least two post-ART samples. Every participant with HIV received treatment in the United States of America. Before DNA extraction, cryopreserved samples containing roughly 0.9-10 million PBMC were thawed and washed. At the time of the earliest PBMC sample for each participant with HIV, ages ranged from about 23 to 60 years. PBMC samples from each participant spanned 1-4 timepoints before ART initiation and 2-8 timepoints after ART initiation, with a median of 7 samples. Serial HIV viral load, CD4+ T-cell count, ART history and demographic data were obtained for every participant. Genomic DNA was extracted from unsorted PBMC with a Qiagen kit on a QIAcube, with processing performed in batches of 12 samples. The immunoSEQ hsTCRB v3.0 assay was used at survey level resolution for TRB variable region sequencing. The targeted TRB sequencing depth was about 35,000-55,000 T-cell genomes per sample. An Illumina MiSeq with a v3 150-cycle kit was used to sequence the pooled TRB libraries. The authors' pipeline ran thus. Analysis of repertoires was carried out in R inside a reproducible Nextflow workflow spanning QC, data transformation and analysis. LymphoSeq2, an R package for exploring AIRR-Seq data, was used to implement custom analyses. A handful of samples that yielded fewer than 5000 total TRB sequences were excluded, so that some 190 HIV repertoires were analyzed. Of the roughly 190 retained HIV repertoires, roughly 61 were collected before and about 130 after ART initiation. Each repertoire was downsampled to 5000 TRB nucleotide sequences, and summary statistics were averaged across 100 downsampling iterations. TRB sequences were retained for analysis only if CDR3 regions of at least seven amino acids were present. Diversity was measured with a Shannon entropy-derived clonality score and the Gini coefficient. In repertoire networks, the top 5000 CDR3 amino acid sequences were linked whenever an edit distance of one separated two sequences. For TRB CDR3 amino acid sequences, GLIPH2 was used to predict antigen specificity groups and MHC restriction. Known CMV, EBV, HIV or tissue antigen associations were flagged by matching CDR3 amino acid sequences against VDJdb and McPAS-TCR. Pre-ART, post-ART and control groups were compared with Wilcoxon signed-rank tests and Holm-Bonferroni correction. Held by TCRdb, this immuneACCESS table contains in-frame sequences only and omits some clones. Under half of the omission traces to an unresolved V gene where checked; the cause of the rest is unknown. V and J calls plus clone size are reproduced from that table; the DNA served to infer D and trimming. The sample yields approximately 17,000 clones; around four fifths were counted once. The top ten clonotypes cover roughly 14% of the sample.

The sequenced sample was unsorted PBMCs, obtained approximately 3.2 years after starting antiretroviral therapy. The source of this sequence is a woman between 35 and 50 years old with HIV.

CDR3 protein: CASSYSFQGYGYTF. In nucleotide form, the sequence is TGTGCCAGCAGTTACTCGTTCCAGGGGTATGGCTACACCTTC. The chain was built from TRBV6-5 and TRBJ1-2, with TRBD1 tentatively as D gene (6 bases match). Trimming at the junction amounts to 0 bases on V and 5 bases on J, and the germline ends lie 10 bases apart. CDR3 length: 14 amino acids, cysteine to phenylalanine. Only CDR3 DNA remains: 42 bases, in frame from the first base. The CDR1 and CDR2 encoded by the germline V gene are MNHEY and SVGAGI.